Listed below are T cell receptor beta chains from one sample, sequenced in a study of cytomegalovirus exposure and HLA in healthy donors. TCRdb's table, derived via immunoSEQ multiplex PCR, lists solely in-frame clones and lacks some. The data show approximately 90,000 clones, over 70% seen once. Sequenced material: PBMCs. These receptors were taken from a middle-aged woman in good health and CMV-seronegative. The CDR3 runs from the conserved cysteine through the conserved F or W. D genes are given only for firm matches. Rows may omit the clone size; those that give it use once, few, many or a size class.

clone size,D gene,V gene,J gene,CDR3 protein,CDR3 DNA
once,TRBD2,TRBV2,TRBJ2-3,CASSERAGGRVGTDTQYF,TGTGCCAGCAGTGAACGAGCGGGGGGCCGCGTCGGGACAGATACGCAGTATTTT
NA,NA,TRBV2,TRBJ1-1,CASRPGQLEAFF,TGTGCCAGCAGACCCGGACAGCTTGAAGCTTTCTTT
NA,NA,TRBV5-1,TRBJ2-7,CASSYQQGTYEQYF,TGCGCCAGCAGCTATCAACAGGGAACCTACGAGCAGTACTTC
few,TRBD1,TRBV6-6,TRBJ2-6,CASGTGGSGANVLTF,TGTGCCAGCGGGACAGGGGGCTCTGGGGCCAACGTCCTGACTTTC
NA,TRBD1,TRBV9,TRBJ2-2,CASSPSGQSNTGELFF,TGTGCCAGCAGCCCCTCGGGACAGAGTAACACCGGGGAGCTGTTTTTT
NA,NA,TRBV7-9,TRBJ2-1,CASSSPLFGGGLDHNEQFF,TGTGCCAGCAGCTCCCCCTTATTCGGCGGGGGCCTTGATCACAATGAGCAGTTCTTC
few,TRBD2,TRBV2,TRBJ2-5,CASSEVAGGQETQYF,TGTGCCAGCAGTGAGGTAGCGGGGGGGCAAGAGACCCAGTACTTC
NA,TRBD1,TRBV27,TRBJ1-2,CASSPTAGRGPYGYTF,TGTGCCAGCAGTCCCACCGCGGGCAGGGGGCCGTATGGCTACACCTTC
NA,NA,TRBV14,TRBJ2-5,CASSQVSGEEGETQYF,TGTGCCAGCAGCCAAGTCTCAGGGGAAGAGGGAGAGACCCAGTACTTC
NA,NA,TRBV28,TRBJ1-2,CACGAGGRYGYTF,TGTGCCTGCGGGGCGGGGGGGAGGTATGGCTACACCTTC
NA,NA,TRBV4-2,TRBJ1-2,CASSQVDSQSYGYTF,TGTGCCAGCAGCCAAGTTGACAGCCAAAGCTATGGCTACACCTTC
NA,NA,TRBV7-6,TRBJ2-5,CASSHRSETQYF,TGTGCCAGCAGCCACAGGTCGGAGACCCAGTACTTC
NA,NA,TRBV27,TRBJ2-7,CASSPKVVVPAYEQYF,TGTGCCAGCAGTCCTAAAGTAGTAGTTCCGGCCTACGAGCAGTACTTC
few,TRBD1,TRBV5-7,TRBJ2-7,CASSWTGASYEQYF,TGTGCCAGCAGCTGGACAGGGGCGAGTTACGAGCAGTACTTC
once,NA,TRBV7-9,TRBJ1-4,CASSSDRTNEKLFF,TGTGCCAGCAGCTCCGACAGAACTAATGAAAAACTGTTTTTT
NA,TRBD2,TRBV29-1,TRBJ2-5,CSVEGVRDEASGVQETQYF,TGCAGCGTTGAAGGCGTACGGGACGAGGCTAGCGGGGTGCAAGAGACCCAGTACTTC
NA,NA,TRBV27,TRBJ2-3,CASVALAGAVSTDTQYF,TGTGCCAGCGTTGCCCTCGCGGGGGCCGTTAGCACAGATACGCAGTATTTT
NA,NA,TRBV2,TRBJ1-1,CASNKVTEAFF,TGTGCCAGCAACAAAGTCACTGAAGCTTTCTTT
NA,NA,TRBV19,TRBJ1-2,CASSNRQSLYGYTF,TGTGCCAGTAGTAACAGACAGAGCCTCTATGGCTACACCTTC
NA,NA,TRBV7-9,TRBJ1-1,CASSLADWRGLQTEAFF,TGTGCCAGCAGCTTAGCGGATTGGCGGGGACTTCAGACTGAAGCTTTCTTT
few,NA,TRBV2,TRBJ1-1,CASSVLEFEGPGSFTEAFF,TGTGCCAGCAGTGTATTAGAGTTTGAGGGCCCGGGGTCCTTTACTGAAGCTTTCTTT
NA,TRBD2,TRBV2,TRBJ2-7,CASSDGGLVPFYEQYF,TGTGCCAGCAGTGACGGTGGACTAGTGCCCTTTTACGAGCAGTACTTC
NA,NA,TRBV6-1,TRBJ1-2,CASSAVVTNPIYGYTF,TGTGCCAGCAGTGCGGTAGTTACCAATCCAATCTATGGCTACACCTTC
NA,TRBD2,TRBV5-1,TRBJ2-5,CASSREGLGSETQYF,TGCGCCAGCAGCCGAGAGGGACTAGGGTCAGAGACCCAGTACTTC
NA,NA,TRBV2,TRBJ1-1,CASSEGLVGDTEAFF,TGTGCCAGCAGTGAAGGTTTAGTTGGAGACACTGAAGCTTTCTTT
few,NA,TRBV10-2,TRBJ1-2,CASSETFQGPYGYTF,TGCGCCAGCAGTGAGACTTTCCAGGGTCCCTATGGCTACACCTTC
NA,TRBD1,TRBV15,TRBJ1-5,CATSRAGGGGPQHF,TGTGCCACCAGCAGAGCAGGGGGCGGGGGGCCCCAGCATTTT
NA,NA,TRBV7-9,TRBJ2-1,CASSFGSSGAHNEQFF,TGTGCCAGCAGCTTTGGGTCGTCAGGGGCCCACAATGAGCAGTTCTTC
NA,NA,TRBV2,TRBJ1-6,CASSEPQEPLHF,TGTGCCAGCAGTGAACCGCAAGAGCCCCTCCACTTT
NA,TRBD2,TRBV2,TRBJ2-4,CASSASGGPPGNIQYF,TGTGCCAGCAGCGCTAGCGGGGGCCCTCCGGGAAACATTCAGTACTTC
once,TRBD1,TRBV2,TRBJ2-2,CASRFDRGTGELFF,TGTGCCAGCAGGTTCGACAGGGGCACCGGGGAGCTGTTTTTT
NA,NA,TRBV7-8,TRBJ2-3,CASSLGADTQYF,TGTGCCAGCAGCTTAGGCGCAGATACGCAGTATTTT
NA,NA,TRBV18,TRBJ2-1,CASSPARAPYNEQFF,TGTGCCAGCTCACCCGCGAGGGCCCCCTACAATGAGCAGTTCTTC
NA,NA,TRBV2,TRBJ1-4,CASKQDSKEKLFF,TGTGCCAGCAAGCAGGACAGCAAGGAAAAACTGTTTTTT
NA,TRBD1,TRBV7-9,TRBJ2-7,CASSSSTGTGDSYEQYF,TGTGCCAGCAGCTCGTCAACCGGGACAGGGGACTCCTACGAGCAGTACTTC
once,NA,TRBV15,TRBJ1-4,CATSSDLVRTVNEKLFF,TGTGCCACCAGCAGTGATTTGGTCCGGACAGTAAATGAAAAACTGTTTTTT
NA,TRBD1,TRBV5-1,TRBJ1-1,CASSPSPGQGATEAFF,TGCGCCAGCAGCCCTTCTCCGGGACAGGGGGCCACTGAAGCTTTCTTT
NA,NA,TRBV7-8,TRBJ1-1,CASSLNPRNTEAFF,TGTGCCAGCAGCTTAAACCCTAGGAACACTGAAGCTTTCTTT
NA,TRBD1,TRBV5-1,TRBJ1-6,CASSLVADRYYNSPLHF,TGCGCCAGCAGCTTGGTGGCGGACAGGTACTATAATTCACCCCTCCACTTT
NA,NA,TRBV4-1,TRBJ2-5,CASSPGTLKYQETQYF,TGCGCCAGCAGCCCCGGGACTCTAAAGTACCAAGAGACCCAGTACTTC
few,NA,TRBV7-9,TRBJ1-1,CASSYTGHGNTEAFF,TGTGCCAGCAGCTACACGGGACACGGGAACACTGAAGCTTTCTTT
NA,NA,TRBV5-6,TRBJ2-5,CASSVRGSPPIGTQYF,TGTGCCAGCAGCGTCAGGGGCTCTCCCCCGATCGGGACCCAGTACTTC
NA,NA,TRBV7-2,TRBJ1-4,CASGREGEKLFF,TGTGCCAGCGGCAGGGAGGGTGAAAAACTGTTTTTT
NA,TRBD1,TRBV28,TRBJ1-4,CASRSTGGGEKLFF,TGTGCCAGCAGGTCGACAGGGGGAGGGGAAAAACTGTTTTTT
NA,NA,TRBV5-1,TRBJ2-5,CASSARLDGETQYF,TGCGCCAGCAGCGCCCGACTAGATGGAGAGACCCAGTACTTC
NA,TRBD1,TRBV7-2,TRBJ1-2,CASSLAAGGRNVYGYTF,TGTGCCAGCAGCTTAGCGGCAGGGGGCCGCAATGTCTATGGCTACACCTTC
NA,TRBD1,TRBV30,TRBJ1-5,CAWKPQKTGGSQPQHF,TGTGCCTGGAAACCTCAAAAGACAGGGGGTTCCCAGCCCCAGCATTTT
once,TRBD1,TRBV29-1,TRBJ2-5,CSVGLGIRGLRRTQYF,TGCAGCGTTGGCCTAGGGATCAGGGGGCTTCGAAGGACCCAGTACTTC
NA,NA,TRBV19,TRBJ1-6,CASSIRLGGRNSPLHF,TGTGCCAGTAGTATCAGGTTGGGGGGGCGTAATTCACCCCTCCACTTT
NA,TRBD1,TRBV2,TRBJ1-1,CASSEAPWAGGRTEAFF,TGTGCCAGCAGTGAAGCGCCATGGGCAGGGGGAAGAACTGAAGCTTTCTTT
once,TRBD1,TRBV7-9,TRBJ1-2,CASSPGTGVRGYTF,TGTGCCAGCAGCCCAGGGACAGGGGTGCGTGGCTACACCTTC
NA,TRBD1,TRBV7-8,TRBJ2-7,CASSAELGTGYEQYF,TGTGCCAGCAGCGCAGAGCTCGGGACAGGTTACGAGCAGTACTTC
once,TRBD2,TRBV27,TRBJ2-1,CASSHLAGAPSSYNEQFF,TGTGCCAGCAGTCACCTAGCGGGGGCTCCGAGCTCCTACAATGAGCAGTTCTTC
NA,TRBD2,TRBV6-1,TRBJ2-3,CASSDPPSRGGFFTDTQYF,TGTGCCAGCAGTGACCCTCCCTCCCGGGGGGGTTTTTTCACAGATACGCAGTATTTT
NA,NA,TRBV7-2,TRBJ2-1,CVSSLIGFLGEYNEQFF,TGTGTCAGCAGCTTAATCGGGTTCCTGGGAGAATACAATGAGCAGTTCTTC
NA,TRBD2,TRBV7-2,TRBJ2-1,CASSWGLAGAYNEQFF,TGTGCCAGCAGCTGGGGACTAGCGGGGGCCTACAATGAGCAGTTCTTC
NA,TRBD2,TRBV30,TRBJ2-7,CAWSVFLAGGNYYEQYF,TGTGCCTGGAGTGTGTTTCTAGCGGGGGGAAATTACTACGAGCAGTACTTC
NA,NA,TRBV11-2,TRBJ2-7,CASSLGLYEQYF,TGTGCCAGCAGCTTAGGACTCTACGAGCAGTACTTC
NA,NA,TRBV28,TRBJ2-5,CASTRWDNPETQYF,TGTGCCAGCACCCGATGGGACAACCCAGAGACCCAGTACTTC
once,TRBD2,TRBV19,TRBJ2-1,CASSILAGGSDEQFF,TGTGCCAGTAGTATACTAGCGGGGGGGAGTGATGAGCAGTTCTTC